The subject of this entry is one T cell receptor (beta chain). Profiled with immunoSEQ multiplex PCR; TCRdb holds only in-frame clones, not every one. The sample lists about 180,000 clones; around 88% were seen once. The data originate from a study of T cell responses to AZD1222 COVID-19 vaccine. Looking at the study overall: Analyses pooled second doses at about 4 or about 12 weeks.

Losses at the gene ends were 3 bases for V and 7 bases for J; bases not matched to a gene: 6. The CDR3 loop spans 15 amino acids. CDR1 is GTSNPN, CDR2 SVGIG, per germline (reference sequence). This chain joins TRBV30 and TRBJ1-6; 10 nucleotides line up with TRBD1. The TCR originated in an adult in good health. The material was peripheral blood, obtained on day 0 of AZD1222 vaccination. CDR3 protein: CAWSRDRGRNSPLHF. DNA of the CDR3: TGTGCCTGGAGCCGGGACAGGGGTCGAAATTCACCCCTCCACTTT.